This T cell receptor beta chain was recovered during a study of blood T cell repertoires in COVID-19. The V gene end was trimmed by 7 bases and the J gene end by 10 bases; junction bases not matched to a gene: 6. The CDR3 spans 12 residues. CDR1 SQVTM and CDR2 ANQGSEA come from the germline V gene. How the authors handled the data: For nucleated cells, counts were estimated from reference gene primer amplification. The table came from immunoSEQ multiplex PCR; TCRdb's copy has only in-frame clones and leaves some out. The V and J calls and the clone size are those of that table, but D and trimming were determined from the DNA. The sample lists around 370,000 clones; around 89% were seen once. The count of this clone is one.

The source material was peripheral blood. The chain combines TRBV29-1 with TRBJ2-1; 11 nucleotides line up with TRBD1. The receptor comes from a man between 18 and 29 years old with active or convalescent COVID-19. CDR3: CSDGQGAGEQFF. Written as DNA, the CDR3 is TGCAGCGACGGACAGGGGGCAGGGGAGCAGTTCTTC.